This T cell receptor beta chain was retrieved from a study of blood T cell repertoires in COVID-19. For the study at large: PBMCs, B-cell-depleted T cells, or T cells were the source of the cDNA or gDNA that made up the material.

Method: immunoSEQ multiplex PCR; TCRdb's copy keeps in-frame clones and lacks some. Altogether 88,000 or so clones are present, 85% being singletons, with the ten largest covering 3.5% to 4.5%. The clonotype originates from a man between 60 and 75 years old with acute or convalescent COVID-19. The sequenced material came from peripheral blood.

The DNA for the CDR3 is TGTGCCAGCACTATAGACAGCAAAAACATTCAGTACTTC. It is translated as CASTIDSKNIQYF. The gene calls are TRBV6-5 and TRBJ2-4, with D possibly being TRBD1 (5 bases). The CDR3 runs 13 residues. Germline lookup yields CDR1 MNHEY and CDR2 SVGAGI. V lost 7 bases, J lost 3 bases, and 10 bases lay in between.